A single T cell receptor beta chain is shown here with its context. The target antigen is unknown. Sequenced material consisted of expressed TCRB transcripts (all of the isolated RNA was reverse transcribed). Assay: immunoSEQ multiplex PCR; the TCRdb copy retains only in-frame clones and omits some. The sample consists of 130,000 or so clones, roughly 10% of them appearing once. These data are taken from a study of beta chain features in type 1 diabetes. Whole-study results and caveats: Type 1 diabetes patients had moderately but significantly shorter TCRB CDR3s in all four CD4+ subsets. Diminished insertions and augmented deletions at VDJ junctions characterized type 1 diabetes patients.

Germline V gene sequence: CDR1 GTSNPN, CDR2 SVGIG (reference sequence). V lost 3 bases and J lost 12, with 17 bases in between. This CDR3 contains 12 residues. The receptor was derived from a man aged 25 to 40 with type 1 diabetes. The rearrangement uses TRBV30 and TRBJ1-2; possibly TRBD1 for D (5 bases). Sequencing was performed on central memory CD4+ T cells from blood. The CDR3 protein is CAWRVGTAFHTF. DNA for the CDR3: TGTGCCTGGAGGGTCGGGACTGCCTTTCACACCTTC.